Following are 23 T cell receptor gamma chains from one sample sequenced in a study of gamma-delta chains in newborns, infants, children. With CATT, TCRdb re-called clones from the reads. The data hold approximately 600 gamma-chain clones, with 40% observed a single time. The sample comprised blood. These receptor sequences come from a child who was a newborn, infant or young child, either healthy, febrile or measles-vaccinated (not recorded which).

About this clone: Possible read error: a much larger clone is one base away. The gene calls are TRGV9 and TRGJP. No J segment appears in TCRdb, so it was assigned here by matching the sequence to germline. Germline-derived CDR1 and CDR2 are GITISATS and ISYDGTV (reference sequence). The CDR3 loop spans 18 amino acids. Here the CDR3 reads CASWEAYLQELGKKIKVF. Written as DNA, the CDR3 is TGTGCCTCGTGGGAGGCGTACCTTCAAGAGTTGGGCAAAAAAATCAAGGTATTT.

CDR3 amino acids: CALWEVLVLGKKIKVF. CDR3 coding DNA: TGTGCCTTGTGGGAGGTGCTGGTGTTGGGCAAAAAAATCAAGGTATTT. The chain has TRGV9 and TRGJP. No J segment appears in TCRdb, so it was assigned here by matching the sequence to germline. J lost 9 bases, V lost 0 bases, and 5 bases had no gene match. Germline CDR1 GITISATS, CDR2 ISYDGTV (reference sequence). The length of the CDR3 is 16 residues.

Concerning this clone itself: A much larger clonotype is one base distant, so this may be a read error. V and J are TRGV2 and TRGJP2. The J gene comes from matching the DNA to germline here; TCRdb lacks it. Germline V CDR1 and CDR2: EGSNGY, YDSYNSKV. This CDR3 is built from 14 residues. V dropped 0 bases and J dropped 5; count of bases not matched to a gene: 3. The CDR3 region is CATWDGPSDWIKTF. CDR3 coding DNA: TGTGCCACCTGGGACGGGCCAAGTGATTGGATCAAGACGTTT.

Comment on this clone: A read error is possible here, since a much larger clone lies one base away. This sequence joins TRGV9 and TRGJP. The J gene was missing in TCRdb and was found by matching the end of the DNA to germline. CDR1 and CDR2 (germline): GITISATS, ISYDGTV (reference sequence). The CDR3 totals 18 residues. The CDR3 sequence is CALCEVHGKELGKKIKVF. DNA for the CDR3: TGTGCCTTGTGTGAGGTGCATGGGAAAGAGTTGGGCAAAAAAATCAAGGTATTT.

This clone counts as large. It differs at one base from a far larger clone, so likely a read error. The DNA of the CDR3 is TGTGCCTTGTGGGAGGTGCAAGGGTTGGGCAAAAAAATCAAGGTATTT. It codes for CALWEVQGLGKKIKVF. The chain links TRGV9 to TRGJP. TCRdb supplies no J gene; here it was assigned by aligning the nucleotide sequence to germline. CDR3 length: 16 amino acids. Germline V gene data show CDR1 as GITISATS and CDR2 as ISYDGTV (reference sequence).

This clone was counted only a few times. The V and J genes are TRGV2 and TRGJ1 or TRGJ2. Looked up from germline, CDR1 is EGSNGY and CDR2 is YDSYNSKV. With V trimmed by 0 bases and J by 2 bases, 4 bases remained unmatched. This CDR3 is 14 amino acids long. The CDR3 protein is CATWDGPHYYKKLF. The CDR3 DNA is TGTGCCACCTGGGACGGGCCCCATTATTATAAGAAACTCTTT.

Comments on this clone: This may come from a read error, since a much larger clone is one base off. TRGV9 is the V gene, and the J gene was not called. CDR3 length: 17 residues. CDR1 and CDR2 (germline): GITISATS, ISYDGTV (reference sequence). CDR3: CALWEVHQGLGKKIKVF. Here the CDR3 DNA reads TGTGCCTTGTGGGAGGTGCACCAGGGGTTGGGCAAAAAAATCAAGGTGTTT.

The table lists this clone with a few counts. At residue 4, TCRdb's protein disagrees with the DNA translation; the protein shown here derives from the DNA. The V and J genes are TRGV9 and TRGJP. This CDR3 has 16 amino acids. CDR1 is GITISATS, CDR2 ISYDGTV, per germline (reference sequence). The CDR3 coding sequence is TGTGCCTTGTGTGAGGCCCCAGAGTTGGGCAAAAAAATCAAGGTATTT. This gives the protein CALCEAPELGKKIKVF.

In this sample, this clone is large. The chain carries TRGV9 and TRGJ1 or TRGJ2. This CDR3 is built from 13 residues. Per the germline V gene, CDR1 is GITISATS and CDR2 is ISYDGTV (reference sequence). The ends lost 0 bases at V and 3 bases at J; junction bases unmatched: 2. This CDR3 reads CALWEVLYYKKLF. CDR3 sequence (DNA): TGTGCCTTGTGGGAGGTGCTTTATTATAAGAAACTCTTT.

This clone occurred once. Germline and junction disagree at one end, which may indicate a read error. The J gene is TRGJP2, the V gene TRGV2. Because TCRdb records no J gene, it was assigned here through a match of the DNA to germline. The germline V gene has CDR1 EGSNGY and CDR2 YDSYNSKV. This CDR3 has 16 residues. CDR3 region: CATWDGRGGSDWIKTF. The DNA of the CDR3 is TGCGCCACCTGGGACGGGCGGGGCGGTAGTGATTGGATCAAGACGTTT.

This clone was detected only a few times. The J gene was identified as TRGJ1 or TRGJ2, and no V gene was called. The CDR3 contains 12 residues. DNA for the CDR3: TGTGCCACCTTTGATAGCGGATATAAGAAACTCTTT. Translating gives CATFDSGYKKLF.

The V gene lacks a call, and TRGJP1 is the J gene. CDR3 size: 15 residues. The chain's CDR3 is CATFDGYTTGWFKIF. The CDR3 DNA is TGTGCCACCTTTGACGGGTATACTACTGGTTGGTTCAAGATATTT.

By proportion, this clone is large. The chain couples TRGV9 to TRGJP. J was trimmed by 6 bases and V by 0 bases; bases with no gene match: 5. This CDR3 has 17 residues. CDR1 is GITISATS and CDR2 is ISYDGTV in the germline V gene (reference sequence). CDR3 region: CALWEVQIELGKKIKVF. The DNA of the CDR3 is TGTGCCTTGTGGGAGGTGCAAATAGAGTTGGGCAAAAAAATCAAGGTATTT.

As regards this clone: A much larger clone sits a single nucleotide away, making a read error possible. The chain is built from TRGV3 and TRGJP2. The J gene is not listed in TCRdb, so it was assigned here from a DNA match to germline. The CDR3 contains 14 residues. Looked up from germline, CDR1 is VTNTFY and CDR2 is YDVSTARD (reference sequence). Here the CDR3 DNA reads TGTGCCACCTGGGACAGCAGTAGTGATTGGACCAAGACGTTT. It yields the protein CATWDSSSDWTKTF.

With respect to this clone: A single base separates this from a much larger clone, so it may be a read error. Different DNA sequences within this sample yield the same CDR3. The V and J genes are TRGV9 and TRGJP. TCRdb offers no J gene call, so here the DNA was matched to germline to obtain one. The CDR3 runs 14 residues. Looked up from germline, CDR1 is GITISATS and CDR2 is ISYDGTV (reference sequence). The CDR3 DNA sequence: TGTGCCTTGTGGGAGGTGTTGGGCAAGAAAATCAAGGTATTT. It specifies CALWEVLGKKIKVF.

In regard to this clone: A much more abundant neighbour one base away suggests this may be a read error. Distinct nucleotide sequences in the sample also encode this CDR3. The V gene is TRGV3, the J gene TRGJP. Here the J gene came from matching the DNA to germline, since TCRdb omits it. The CDR3 runs 17 residues. Per the germline V gene, CDR1 is VTNTFY and CDR2 is YDVSTARD (reference sequence). CDR3 protein: CTTWDRPQELGKKIKVF. CDR3 in DNA: TGTACCACCTGGGACAGGCCTCAAGAGTTGGGCAAAAAAATCAAGGTATTT.

This clone was detected only a few times. This is likely an artifact of a read error, given a far larger clone one base away. Other DNA sequences within the sample encode an identical CDR3. The chain couples TRGV9 to TRGJP. TCRdb gives no J gene; it was assigned here by matching the DNA to germline. CDR1 and CDR2 (germline): GITISATS, ISYDGTV (reference sequence). The CDR3 covers 16 residues. CDR3 sequence reads: CALWEVQELGKKIKVF. The CDR3 DNA reads as TGTGCCCTGTGGGAGGTGCAAGAGTTGGGCAAAAAAATCAAGGTATTT.

This clone was observed a few times. The chain has TRGV9 and TRGJP. The CDR3 covers 17 residues. V lost 4 bases to trimming and J lost 4 bases; unmatched junction nucleotides: 7. Per the germline V gene, CDR1 is GITISATS and CDR2 is ISYDGTV (reference sequence). CDR3 sequence (DNA): TGTGCCTTGTGGGAAGACTATCAAGAGTTGGGCAAAAAAATCAAGGTATTT. It is translated as CALWEDYQELGKKIKVF.

Sample share makes this clone large (0.1 to 1%). The same CDR3 also results from other DNA sequences found in this sample. The chain employs TRGV9 and TRGJP. V shed 0 bases and J 7 bases; nucleotides not matched to a gene: 0. This CDR3 region has 15 residues. Germline loops: CDR1 GITISATS, CDR2 ISYDGTV (reference sequence). CDR3 coding DNA: TGTGCCTTGTGGGAGGTGGAGTTGGGCAAAAAAATCAAGGTATTT. Amino acid sequence: CALWEVELGKKIKVF.

A note on this clone: Because the CDR3's place on the DNA is in doubt, the DNA is left out and the CDR3 is given as listed by TCRdb. The V gene is given as TRGV9, and no J gene call is available. The CDR3 comprises 26 residues, both ends counted. The germline CDR1 and CDR2 sequences are GITISATS and ISYDGTV (reference sequence). The CDR3: CACDTGEGGYSWDTRQMFFGTGIKLF.

Note on this clone: Given a much more abundant clone one base away, this may be a read error. No V gene was called here, but the J gene is TRGJP. The CDR3 has 18 amino acids. CDR3 amino acids: CALWEVYNPELGKKIKVF. CDR3 sequence (DNA): TGTGCCTTGTGGGAGGTGTATAACCCCGAGTTGGGCAAAAAAATCAAGGTATTC.

TRGV2 is the V gene, and the J gene was not called. This CDR3 has 12 residues. Germline CDR1 is EGSNGY and CDR2 is YDSYNSKV. The CDR3 region is CATGDGRDKKLF. The DNA of the CDR3 is TGTGCCACCGGGGACGGGCGAGATAAAAAACTCTTT.

As to this clone: A read error may be the cause here, since a much bigger clone is one base away. The CDR3 spells CALWEVRQESGKKIKVF. Here the CDR3 DNA reads TGTGCCTTGTGGGAGGTGCGCCAAGAGTCGGGCAAAAAAATCAAGGTATTT. The chain recombines TRGV9 with TRGJP. The J gene, not given by TCRdb, was assigned here from a germline match of the nucleotide sequence. Germline V gene lookup returns CDR1 GITISATS and CDR2 ISYDGTV (reference sequence). The CDR3 is made up of 17 amino acids.